This T cell receptor beta chain was recorded in a study of blood T cell repertoires in COVID-19. Germline V gives CDR1 MDHEN, CDR2 SYDVKM. The CDR3 has 14 residues. The authors' processing: Estimation of nucleated cell counts was performed using reference gene primer amplification. Assay used: immunoSEQ multiplex PCR; TCRdb lists only in-frame clones, some missing. D and trimming come from the DNA, and the V and J calls and clone size come from that table. Of 150,000 or so clones in the sample, 60% to 80% are singletons; the top ten hold around 3.2%. Two negative PCRs, clearance, or symptom resolution were required of recovered Cohort 3 donors.

The TCR sequence derives from a woman in her fifties or sixties who had recovered from COVID-19. Sequenced input: PBMCs or T cells enriched from blood (not recorded which). The chain recombines TRBV28 with TRBJ1-4; TRBD1 agrees at 7 bases. In DNA, the CDR3 is TGTGGAAGAACAGGGGTAGCAACTAATGAAAAACTGTTTTTT. As protein: CGRTGVATNEKLFF.